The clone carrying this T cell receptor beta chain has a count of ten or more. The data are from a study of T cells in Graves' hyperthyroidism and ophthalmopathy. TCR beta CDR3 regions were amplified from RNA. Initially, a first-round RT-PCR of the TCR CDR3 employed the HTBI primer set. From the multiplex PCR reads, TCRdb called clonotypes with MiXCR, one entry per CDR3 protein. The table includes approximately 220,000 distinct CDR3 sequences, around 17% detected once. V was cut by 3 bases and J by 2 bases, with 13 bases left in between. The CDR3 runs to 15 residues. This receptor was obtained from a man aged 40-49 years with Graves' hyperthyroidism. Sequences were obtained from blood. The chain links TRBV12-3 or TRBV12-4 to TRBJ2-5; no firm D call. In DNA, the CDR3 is TGTGCCAGCAGTTTTCTTGGTTTATCGCAAGAGACCCAGTACTTC. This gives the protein CASSFLGLSQETQYF.